The 32 T cell receptor beta chains below all came from one sample that was sequenced in a study of vaccination and CD4 T cells after COVID-19. These TCRs' antigens remain unknown. Sample treatment: roughly ten-day PBMC culture with coronavirus spike peptide pools or control peptides (ViraFEST assay). From the unexposed donor, CD4+ T cells were collected ahead of the COVID-19 pandemic (2011-2018). The study sequenced cultured CD4+ T cell DNA using the Oncomine TCR Beta short-read assay. TCRdb re-called the PCR reads with MiXCR, one entry per CDR3 protein. The repertoire holds roughly 7,400 distinct CDR3 sequences, 35% to 45% seen once, with about 29% in the top ten. Specimen: CD4+ T cells from blood, cultured in vitro. These receptors were collected from a human donor in good health.

The rearrangement uses TRBV5-1 and TRBJ2-1; tentative D call: TRBD2 (6 bases). CDR3 size: 15 residues. Trimming removed 0 bases at V and 7 bases at J, with 14 bases between. Germline values: CDR1 SGHRS, CDR2 YFSETQ. The CDR3 nucleotides read TGCGCCAGCAGCTTGGGGGAGACTAGTAAGAATGAGCAGTTCTTC. It translates to CASSLGETSKNEQFF.

V and J are TRBV7-9 and TRBJ2-1; 12 positions match TRBD1. CDR3 length equals 20 residues. Germline lookup yields CDR1 SEHNR and CDR2 FQNEAQ (reference sequence). Germline trimming cut 6 bases from V and 1 base from J; bases unmatched to any gene: 16. The CDR3 spells CASSHLGQGALKGSYNEQFF. In DNA form, the CDR3 reads TGTGCCAGCAGTCACTTGGGACAGGGGGCTTTAAAGGGTTCCTACAATGAGCAGTTCTTC.

The V call is TRBV29-1, the J call TRBJ1-3, with D maybe TRBD1 (5 bases). V was trimmed by 3 bases and J by 0 bases, leaving 6 bases between them. The CDR3 contains 13 residues. Germline loops: CDR1 SQVTM, CDR2 ANQGSEA. CDR3 residues: CSVDGGSGNTIYF. The CDR3 DNA reads as TGCAGCGTTGACGGGGGCTCTGGAAACACCATATATTTT.

The CDR3 DNA reads as TGTGCCAGCAGCCCATCCACCGGGGTTTTTAAAGGCTACACCTTC. Protein sequence: CASSPSTGVFKGYTF. The chain joins TRBV9 to TRBJ1-2; D unresolved. V lost 4 bases and J 8 bases, leaving 21 bases between the germline ends. The CDR3 length is 15 residues. Germline V gives CDR1 SGDLS, CDR2 YYNGEE.

The chain employs TRBV20-1 and TRBJ2-7, with 13 nucleotides matching TRBD2. This CDR3 contains 13 residues. V lost 5 bases and J lost 2; bases outside the gene matches: 0. Looked up from germline, CDR1 is DFQATT and CDR2 is SNEGSKA (reference sequence). This CDR3 is CSAGTSGAYEQYF. The CDR3 nucleotides are TGCAGTGCTGGGACTAGCGGGGCCTACGAGCAGTACTTC.

The gene calls are TRBV10-2 and TRBJ2-1; 8 bases align to TRBD2. The CDR3 contains 17 residues. Germline values: CDR1 WSHSY, CDR2 SAAADI. V gave up 3 bases and J gave up 0 bases; unmatched junction bases: 7. CDR3 nucleotides: TGCGCCAGCAGTGACGCGGGGGGCAGCAGCTCCTACAATGAGCAGTTCTTC. Its translation is CASSDAGGSSSYNEQFF.

This clonotype showed up just a few times. The CDR3 loop is CASSHQGQLNTGELFF. The CDR3 region has the DNA TGTGCCAGCAGCCACCAGGGACAGCTGAACACCGGGGAGCTGTTTTTT. The chain couples TRBV11-1 to TRBJ2-2; TRBD1 agrees at 7 bases. CDR1 is SGHAT, CDR2 FQDESV, per germline (reference sequence). The CDR3 has 16 amino acids. The V and J ends lost 5 bases and 1 base, in that order; junction bases with no gene match: 7.

This clonotype was seen only a few times. This chain connects TRBV6-5 to TRBJ1-1; D gene ambiguous. CDR3 length: 13 residues. V lost 1 base and J lost 0, with 3 bases in between. The germline gives CDR1 MNHEY, CDR2 SVGAGI. CDR3 protein: CASSYLVNTEAFF. Written as DNA, the CDR3 is TGTGCCAGCAGTTACTTGGTGAACACTGAAGCTTTCTTT.

V usage is TRBV7-8 and J usage is TRBJ1-2; D uncertain. This CDR3 is 17 amino acids long. With 5 bases removed from V and 6 bases from J, the gap between germline ends came to 25 bases. The germline V gene has CDR1 SGHVS and CDR2 FQNEAQ. CDR3 region: CASSLTGPPMPEHGYTF. In DNA form, the CDR3 reads TGTGCCAGCAGCCTAACCGGGCCTCCCATGCCCGAGCATGGCTACACCTTC.

The chain has TRBV20-1 and TRBJ1-1; the D gene is possibly TRBD1 (5 bases). Germline CDR1 reads DFQATT; CDR2 reads SNEGSKA (reference sequence). This CDR3 is 13 amino acids long. The V gene lost 1 base and the J gene lost 0 bases, with 6 bases spanning the gap. The CDR3 DNA is TGCAGTGCTAGAGCCAGGGTGAACACTGAAGCTTTCTTT. Translated: CSARARVNTEAFF.

By sample fraction, this clonotype is hyperexpanded (1% or more). This sequence joins TRBV6-1 and TRBJ1-5, with a tentative D call TRBD1 (6 bases). V dropped 7 bases and J dropped 1 base, with 14 bases sitting between them. Germline V gene lookup returns CDR1 MNHNS and CDR2 SASEGT. The CDR3 is 15 residues long. CDR3 sequence: CASKNREESNQPQHF. CDR3 nucleotide sequence: TGTGCCAGCAAAAACAGGGAGGAGAGCAATCAGCCCCAGCATTTT.

The sample holds a few counts of this clonotype. V is TRBV6-1 and J is TRBJ1-6, with D perhaps TRBD1 (5 bases). This CDR3 has 14 amino acids. Germline-derived CDR1 and CDR2 are MNHNS and SASEGT. The V end was cut by 8 bases, the J end by 6 bases, with 14 bases between. CDR3 region: CASQTVMGNSPLHF. CDR3 DNA: TGTGCCAGCCAGACAGTTATGGGTAATTCACCCCTCCACTTT.

This clonotype is large. The rearrangement links TRBV2 to TRBJ2-7; a weak D match, TRBD2 (5 bases). Trimming left V 8 bases short and J 8 bases short, with 10 bases between. This CDR3 has 10 residues. CDR1 and CDR2 (germline): SNHLY, FYNNEI. CDR3 protein: CASQTTKQYF. For the CDR3, the DNA is TGTGCCAGCCAGACTACGAAGCAGTACTTC.

This clonotype came up a few times. The chain links TRBV20-1 to TRBJ2-7; D not resolved. This CDR3 has 15 residues. V was pared by 1 base and J by 2 bases, with 15 bases between. In germline, CDR1 is DFQATT, CDR2 SNEGSKA (reference sequence). The CDR3 region is CSARVPATTTYEQYF. The CDR3 DNA is TGCAGTGCTAGAGTCCCAGCCACGACGACCTACGAGCAGTACTTC.

This chain connects TRBV29-1 to TRBJ2-1, with 9 positions matching TRBD1. Germline-derived CDR1 and CDR2 are SQVTM and ANQGSEA. V trimming: 5 bases; J trimming: 4 bases; junction bases outside the gene matches: 6. This CDR3 has 14 residues. The CDR3 DNA is TGCAGCGTTTTAGGGGACAGGGCATACAATGAGCAGTTCTTC. It is translated as CSVLGDRAYNEQFF.

The chain is built from TRBV19 and TRBJ1-1; maybe TRBD1 (6 bases). This CDR3 is built from 15 residues. Germline loops: CDR1 LNHDA, CDR2 SQIVND (reference sequence). The V end lost 8 bases, the J end lost 1 base, and 17 bases lay between the germline ends. CDR3 amino acids: CASSKGVFTNTEAFF. The CDR3, as DNA: TGTGCCAGTTCAAAGGGGGTATTTACGAACACTGAAGCTTTCTTT.

CDR3 loop: CSAVTGTGWSNEQFF. In DNA, the CDR3 is TGCAGTGCTGTTACCGGGACAGGGTGGAGCAATGAGCAGTTCTTC. This chain links TRBV20-1 with TRBJ2-1; 9 nucleotides match TRBD1. This CDR3 is built from 15 residues. The V segment lost 5 bases and the J segment 6 bases; nucleotides outside the gene matches: 11. Germline assignment: CDR1 DFQATT and CDR2 SNEGSKA (reference sequence).

The V and J genes are TRBV27 and TRBJ1-2; D is uncertain. There are 13 residues in the CDR3. Trimming pared 6 bases from V and 2 bases from J, leaving 10 bases between. Germline V lookup: CDR1 MNHEY, CDR2 SMNVEV (reference sequence). The CDR3 region is CASRDARNYGYTF. CDR3 nucleotide sequence: TGTGCCAGCAGAGACGCCCGCAACTATGGCTACACCTTC.

With respect to this clonotype: An end of the junction does not agree with germline; a read error may underlie this. This sequence joins TRBV7-2 and TRBJ1-2; unclear D gene. Germline V gene lookup returns CDR1 SGHTA and CDR2 FQGNSA. The CDR3 is made up of 19 amino acids. CDR3 coding DNA: TGTGCCAGCAGTTTGGGTTTTGGCGGAGACGCCTTGACTAACTATGGTTACACCTTC. This translates into CASSLGFGGDALTNYGYTF.

The genes are TRBV7-3 and TRBJ2-1, with 7 bases identical to TRBD1. The CDR3 spans 15 residues. Germline values: CDR1 SGHTA, CDR2 FQGTGA. V gave up 5 bases and J gave up 4 bases; unmatched junction bases: 8. The CDR3 sequence: CASSPSAGGYNEQFF. CDR3 sequence (DNA): TGTGCCAGCAGCCCCAGTGCAGGGGGATACAATGAGCAGTTCTTC.

This chain connects TRBV6-1 to TRBJ1-1, with TRBD1 identical over 7 bases. The CDR3 has 14 residues. CDR1 and CDR2 (germline): MNHNS, SASEGT. V dropped 7 bases and J dropped 1; count of bases not matched to a gene: 6. The CDR3 DNA is TGTGCCAGCAAACCTGGACAGGCGAACACTGAAGCTTTCTTT. Amino acid sequence: CASKPGQANTEAFF.

The gene calls are TRBV20-1 and TRBJ2-3, with D perhaps TRBD1 (6 bases). Germline values: CDR1 DFQATT, CDR2 SNEGSKA (reference sequence). Trimming left V 6 bases short and J 3 bases short, with 19 bases between. The CDR3 runs 15 residues. The CDR3 coding sequence is TGCAGTGCCCACAACCGGGACAAAGGGACAGATACGCAGTATTTT. This codes for CSAHNRDKGTDTQYF.

The rearrangement links TRBV6-1 to TRBJ2-3; no clear D. Germline assignment: CDR1 MNHNS and CDR2 SASEGT. This CDR3 is 14 amino acids long. Trimming took off 2 bases at V and 2 bases at J, with 8 bases between the two ends. The CDR3 DNA is TGTGCCAGCAGTGAACGGTGGCACACAGATACGCAGTATTTT. Translated, it gives CASSERWHTDTQYF.

This chain uses TRBV6-1 with TRBJ2-7, with TRBD2 identical over 7 bases. Germline values: CDR1 MNHNS, CDR2 SASEGT. V gave up 1 base and J gave up 0 bases; unmatched junction bases: 6. The CDR3 contains 16 residues. CDR3 DNA sequence: TGTGCCAGCAGTGAAGATGGCCAGCGGGGCTCCTACGAGCAGTACTTC. This codes for CASSEDGQRGSYEQYF.

This clonotype has just a few counts. The chain recombines TRBV27 with TRBJ2-7, with D possibly being TRBD1 (6 bases). The CDR3 totals 12 residues. The germline V gene has CDR1 MNHEY and CDR2 SMNVEV (reference sequence). V shed 6 bases and J shed 7 bases, with 13 bases lying between them. For the CDR3, the DNA is TGTGCCAGCAGATCAACGAGGGGGGAGCAGTACTTC. Its translation is CASRSTRGEQYF.

This chain uses TRBV5-6 with TRBJ1-2; no clear D. In germline, CDR1 is SGHDT, CDR2 YYEEEE. This CDR3 spans 14 amino acids. With 0 bases removed from V and 4 bases from J, the gap between germline ends came to 10 bases. This CDR3 reads CASSLGRRTYGYTF. CDR3 sequence (DNA): TGTGCCAGCAGCTTGGGTCGGCGGACCTATGGCTACACCTTC.

V is TRBV7-8 and J is TRBJ1-6, with D tentatively TRBD1 (5 bases). With 2 bases removed from V and 4 bases from J, the gap between germline ends came to 12 bases. CDR1 is SGHVS and CDR2 is FQNEAQ in the germline V gene. This CDR3 spans 16 amino acids. DNA for the CDR3: TGTGCCAGCAGCTTACGGGGGGGGGGTTATAATTCACCCCTCCACTTT. Its translation is CASSLRGGGYNSPLHF.

Notes on this clonotype: The junction does not match germline at one end; this may be a read error. The genes are TRBV18 and TRBJ2-7; D is unresolved. The CDR3 sequence is 12 residues long. Germline assignment: CDR1 KGHSH and CDR2 LQKENI. CDR3 residues: CASSPGTRDLNF. Here the CDR3 DNA reads TGTGCCAGCTCACCAGGTACAAGGGATCTTAACTTC.

This clonotype occurred a few times. The chain combines TRBV10-3 with TRBJ1-1, with D tentatively TRBD1 (5 bases). This CDR3 region has 14 residues. CDR1 is ENHRY and CDR2 is SYGVKD in the germline V gene. V gave up 9 bases and J gave up 0 bases, with 14 bases separating them. The CDR3 loop reads CAIGQPGMNTEAFF. Written as DNA, the CDR3 is TGTGCCATAGGACAACCTGGGATGAACACTGAAGCTTTCTTT.

The chain is built from TRBV27 and TRBJ2-6; 11 bases line up with TRBD2. Losses at the gene ends were 3 bases for V and 1 base for J; bases not matched to a gene: 2. The germline gives CDR1 MNHEY, CDR2 SMNVEV (reference sequence). This CDR3 spans 17 amino acids. The CDR3 loop is CASSFSGGASGANVLTF. DNA of the CDR3: TGTGCCAGCAGTTTTAGCGGGGGGGCTTCTGGGGCCAACGTCCTGACTTTC.

CDR3 sequence reads: CASSPPTGSPLHF. The DNA of the CDR3 is TGTGCCAGCAGTCCCCCGACGGGTTCACCCCTCCACTTT. The rearrangement uses TRBV6-1 and TRBJ1-6, with unresolved D. The CDR3 is 13 residues long. V lost 5 bases and J lost 9, with 11 bases in between. Looked up from germline, CDR1 is MNHNS and CDR2 is SASEGT.

This clonotype appeared a single time. This chain uses TRBV6-1 with TRBJ1-6, with 8 bases lining up with TRBD1. Trimming took 8 bases from V and 3 from J; bases not matched to a gene: 0. CDR3 length: 13 residues. The V gene's germline CDR1 is MNHNS and CDR2 SASEGT. The CDR3 region is CASGQGYNSPLHF. The DNA for the CDR3 is TGTGCCAGCGGACAGGGCTATAATTCACCCCTCCACTTT.